The 18 T cell receptor beta chains given below trace back to one sample, sequenced in a study of monozygotic twins with inflammatory bowel disease (dated by TCRdb to between 2018 and 2020). Libraries were made using 5' RACE. TCRdb lists the instrument as Illumina HiSeq 2500. TCRdb reprocessed the reads, and each CDR3 protein sequence is entered once, without DNA. The sample's own table lists about 380,000 distinct CDR3 sequences. Clones ranked in the top ten supply around 2.6% of the sample. The sequencing input was blood. These TCRs come from a human donor with ulcerative colitis or Crohn's disease, or a healthy co-twin of an affected twin (not recorded which).

This chain uses TRBV29-1 with TRBJ2-4; checking the TCRdb D call of TRBD1 is not possible without DNA. Per germline, CDR1 SQVTM and CDR2 ANQGSEA. CDR3 length: 12 amino acids. The CDR3 protein is CSVVRGAGIQYF.

V is TRBV9 and J is TRBJ2-7; TCRdb gives TRBD1 as the D gene, but with no DNA this cannot be confirmed. The CDR3 extends over 15 amino acids. CDR1 SGDLS and CDR2 YYNGEE come from the germline V gene. CDR3 sequence reads: CASSAGQGPGREQYF.

J is TRBJ2-1 and V is TRBV7-9; there is no DNA to check the TCRdb D call of TRBD2. Germline values: CDR1 SEHNR, CDR2 FQNEAQ (reference sequence). The CDR3 has 11 amino acids. The CDR3 is CASSGPPEQFF.

V usage is TRBV20-1 and J usage is TRBJ1-4. Germline V gene sequence: CDR1 DFQATT, CDR2 SNEGSKA (reference sequence). The CDR3 consists of 11 residues. CDR3 amino acids: CSARSGEKLFF.

This rearrangement joins TRBV5-1 to TRBJ2-5; TCRdb's D gene call, TRBD1, goes unchecked for lack of DNA. Germline V gives CDR1 SGHRS, CDR2 YFSETQ. This CDR3 has 17 amino acids. The CDR3 sequence: CASAINYGPRQGETQYF.

The genes are TRBV5-1 and TRBJ2-7. This CDR3 comprises 12 residues. CDR1 is SGHRS, CDR2 YFSETQ, per germline. The chain's CDR3 is CASSLGDYEQYF.

The genes are TRBV6-1 and TRBJ2-1. The CDR3 extends over 14 amino acids. Germline V gene sequence: CDR1 MNHNS, CDR2 SASEGT. The CDR3 spells CASSHFKAADEQFF.

The genes are TRBV4-2 and TRBJ1-6. Germline V gives CDR1 LGHNA, CDR2 YNFKEQ. This CDR3 is 16 amino acids long. The CDR3 spells CASSQAGGARNSPLHF.

The V gene is TRBV11-1, the J gene TRBJ2-1. CDR3 length: 18 amino acids. Germline CDR1 and CDR2: SGHAT and FQDESV (reference sequence). The CDR3: CASSIMARVRAIGHEQFF. Full variable domain (remainder filled in from reference TRBV11-1 and TRBJ2-1): EAEVAQSPRYKITEKSQAVAFWCDPISGHATLYWYRQILGQGPELLVQFQDESVVDDSQLPKDRFSAERLKGVDSTLKIQPAELGDSAMYLCASSIMARVRAIGHEQFFGPGTRLTVL.

V gene TRBV20-1 combines with J gene TRBJ2-1; TCRdb designates TRBD1, a call that cannot be tested without DNA. CDR1 and CDR2 (germline): DFQATT, SNEGSKA (reference sequence). This CDR3 has 20 amino acids. The CDR3 sequence: CSALGGGTPPSVSLYNEQFF.

V and J are TRBV20-1 and TRBJ2-3; the D call of TRBD1 rests on TCRdb alone, since no DNA is present to check it. CDR3 length: 11 residues. CDR1 DFQATT and CDR2 SNEGSKA come from the germline V gene (reference sequence). The CDR3: CSARDLSRTEF.

The gene calls are TRBV29-1 and TRBJ2-6. The CDR3 is 14 residues long. Germline V gene sequence: CDR1 SQVTM, CDR2 ANQGSEA. The CDR3 loop reads CSVETGSGANVLTF.

The J gene is TRBJ2-5, the V gene TRBV6-5; TCRdb outputs TRBD1, but without DNA this stays unchecked. There are 15 residues in the CDR3. CDR1 is MNHEY, CDR2 SVGAGI, per germline. This chain's CDR3 is CASSYTGQRQETQYF.

J is TRBJ2-2 and V is TRBV2. Germline V gene sequence: CDR1 SNHLY, CDR2 FYNNEI. The CDR3 extends over 16 amino acids. The CDR3 loop is CASSVEGIMNTGELFF.

The J gene is TRBJ2-1, the V gene TRBV20-1; checking the TCRdb D call of TRBD2 is not possible without DNA. Germline V gene data show CDR1 as DFQATT and CDR2 as SNEGSKA (reference sequence). The CDR3 is made up of 15 amino acids. CDR3: CSAPGLAGGPNEQFF.

The chain combines TRBV29-1 with TRBJ2-1; TCRdb's assignment of TRBD2 cannot be checked, as there is no DNA. The CDR3 length is 14 residues. In germline, CDR1 is SQVTM, CDR2 ANQGSEA. CDR3 sequence reads: CSIQSPASPNEQFF.

V and J are TRBV12-3 or TRBV12-4 and TRBJ2-7; TCRdb selects TRBD1, and the lack of DNA leaves this call unchecked. This CDR3 spans 14 amino acids. CDR3: CASTNRTGGDEQYF.

The chain combines TRBV7-2 with TRBJ2-7; the D call from TCRdb, TRBD1, cannot be confirmed without DNA. The CDR3 has 15 residues. Germline V gene lookup returns CDR1 SGHTA and CDR2 FQGNSA. CDR3 residues: CASSKMGQVMYEQYF.